One sample yielded the 9 T cell receptor beta chains listed below, sequenced in a study of T cells after yellow fever vaccination. MiXCR, applied by TCRdb to the 5' RACE reads, yields one record per CDR3 protein. The sample consists of a few hundred thousand distinct CDR3 sequences, about 6.9% of them appearing once. Sequenced here: PBMCs, sampled about 41 days after the first yellow fever vaccination. The source is a man aged 18 to 35 who received the YFV17D yellow fever vaccine.

This clonotype occurred a few times. This sequence joins TRBV11-2 and TRBJ2-1; D not resolved. The V and J ends lost 5 bases and 4 bases respectively, with 9 bases between them. CDR3 length: 13 amino acids. CDR1 is SGHAT, CDR2 FQNNGV, per germline. The DNA of the CDR3 is TGTGCCAGCAGCCATGATACTTACAATGAGCAGTTCTTC. Protein product: CASSHDTYNEQFF. Drawing the rest from reference TRBV11-2 and TRBJ2-1, the complete variable domain is EAGVAQSPRYKIIEKRQSVAFWCNPISGHATLYWYQQILGQGPKLLIQFQNNGVVDDSQLPKDRFSAERLKGVDSTLKIQPAKLEDSAVYLCASSHDTYNEQFFGPGTRLTVL.

The V and J genes are TRBV20-1 and TRBJ2-5, with 7 nucleotides matching TRBD2. This CDR3 is built from 12 residues. Unmatched junction bases numbered 4, after V lost 5 bases and J lost 4 bases. CDR1 and CDR2 from the germline V gene are DFQATT and SNEGSKA (reference sequence). The CDR3 DNA follows: TGCAGTGCTTCCGGACTAGGAGAGACCCAGTACTTC. It encodes CSASGLGETQYF.

Many counts were recorded for this clonotype. The chain recombines TRBV5-5 with TRBJ1-1, with TRBD1 matching over 7 bases. The CDR3 is made up of 16 amino acids. J gave up 0 bases and V 0 bases, and 5 bases lay outside the gene matches. Per the germline V gene, CDR1 is SGHKS and CDR2 is YYEKEE (reference sequence). CDR3 in DNA: TGTGCCAGCAGCTTGGTCGGAGGGGGCCTGAACACTGAAGCTTTCTTT. This translates into CASSLVGGGLNTEAFF.

There are a few counts of this clonotype. The gene calls are TRBV4-2 and TRBJ2-2; 12 bases line up with TRBD2. Looked up from germline, CDR1 is LGHNA and CDR2 is YNFKEQ. The J segment lost 7 bases and the V segment lost 4 bases, leaving 13 bases of the junction unmatched. CDR3 length equals 18 residues. The CDR3 coding sequence is TGTGCCAGCAGCCCACAGACTAGCGGGGGCCCCGGGGGCGGGGAGCTGTTTTTT. Amino acids: CASSPQTSGGPGGGELFF.

The V call is TRBV5-1, the J call TRBJ1-2, with D perhaps TRBD1 (5 bases). CDR1 is SGHRS, CDR2 YFSETQ, per germline. The CDR3 has 15 residues. V shed 0 bases and J shed 1 base, with 10 bases lying between them. Here the CDR3 reads CASSLVATVNYGYTF. DNA for the CDR3: TGCGCCAGCAGCTTGGTTGCGACAGTTAACTATGGCTACACCTTC.

The chain joins TRBV7-2 to TRBJ1-5; D remains unclear. From germline, CDR1 is SGHTA and CDR2 FQGNSA. Trimming pared 3 bases from V and 3 bases from J, leaving 12 bases between. The CDR3 spans 15 residues. The CDR3 reads CASSFDDGHNQPQHF. As DNA, the CDR3 is TGTGCCAGCAGCTTCGACGACGGCCACAATCAGCCCCAGCATTTT.

This clonotype occurred a few times. This chain joins TRBV7-2 and TRBJ2-1; a weak D match, TRBD1 (5 bases). The CDR3 runs to 12 residues. Germline CDR1 reads SGHTA; CDR2 reads FQGNSA. Trimming cost V 2 bases and J 11 bases, with 10 bases left between them. CDR3: CASSLSRVKQFF. The CDR3 nucleotides read TGTGCCAGCAGCTTATCCAGGGTGAAGCAGTTCTTC. Looking up the rest from reference TRBV7-2 and TRBJ2-1 gives the full variable domain: GAGVSQSPSNKVTEKGKDVELRCDPISGHTALYWYRQSLGQGLEFLIYFQGNSAPDKSGLPSDRFSAERTGGSVSTLTIQRTQQEDSAVYLCASSLSRVKQFFGPGTRLTVL.

The chain combines TRBV4-1 with TRBJ2-1; the D gene is possibly TRBD2 (6 bases). Deletions cut 0 bases from V and 3 bases from J, with 12 bases between. Germline CDR1 reads MGHRA; CDR2 reads YSYEKL. The CDR3 totals 16 residues. The CDR3 loop reads CASSQDGGYFYNEQFF. The CDR3 coding sequence is TGCGCCAGCAGCCAAGATGGGGGGTATTTCTACAATGAGCAGTTCTTC.

This clonotype occurred many times. The chain uses TRBV24-1 and TRBJ2-1, with D maybe TRBD2 (5 bases). The germline V gene encodes CDR1 KGHDR and CDR2 SFDVKD. The CDR3 is 16 amino acids. With 2 bases removed from V and 2 bases from J, the gap between germline ends came to 12 bases. The CDR3 DNA is TGTGCCACCAGTGATTCTATGGGGAGCACCTACAATGAGCAGTTCTTC. It specifies CATSDSMGSTYNEQFF.